The present TCR beta chain was sequenced within a study of regulatory T cells in long-lasting Graves disease. Study-wide points: A reduction in accuracy may have resulted from the small sample size. There were preferences for TRBV28, TRBJ1-2 and TRBJ2-5 in persistent disease.

CDR1 is MDHEN, CDR2 SYDVKM, per germline. Trimming stripped 4 bases from V and 0 bases from J, with 13 bases between. There are 16 residues in the CDR3. Ten or more counts support this clonotype. Its antigen is currently unknown. CDR3-region Arm-PCR and iRepertoire HTBI primers produced the TCR beta libraries. MiXCR was run by TCRdb on the multiplex PCR reads, yielding one entry per CDR3 protein. The sample contains 350,000 to 400,000 distinct CDR3 sequences, about a sixth of which appear only once. The time point denotes: newly diagnosed GD, antithyroid drugs for less than 3 months. PBMC RNA served as the TCR library source. The same data also went into a second study, on T cells in Graves' hyperthyroidism and ophthalmopathy.

The sequencing used peripheral blood mononuclear cells (PBMCs), collected at new diagnosis, from a patient treated with antithyroid drugs. The clonotype was recovered from a woman under 30 with Graves disease. This rearrangement joins TRBV28 to TRBJ1-3; D is uncertain. For the CDR3, the DNA is TGTGCCAGCAGTTATGCCTTCTCTACCTCTGGAAACACCATATATTTT. Translating it yields CASSYAFSTSGNTIYF. Based on the CDR3 plus reference TRBV28 and TRBJ1-3, the full variable domain is DVKVTQSSRYLVKRTGEKVFLECVQDMDHENMFWYRQDPGLGLRLIYFSYDVKMKEKGDIPEGYSVSREKKERFSLILESASTNQTSMYLCASSYAFSTSGNTIYFGEGSWLTVV.